This T cell receptor (beta chain) is from a study of blood T cells in healthy people across ages. Using a J-beta primer mix together with a sample-barcoded 5' primer, a second PCR was run for roughly 6 to 12 cycles. A minimum of 2.5 million CDR3-containing paired-end reads was obtained for each sample. TCRdb independently ran MiXCR on the 5' RACE reads; one entry per CDR3 protein. Here the sample spans 550,000 to 700,000 distinct CDR3 sequences, 27% being singletons. There are 14 residues in the CDR3. Looked up from germline, CDR1 is SGHKS and CDR2 is YYEKEE (reference sequence). V lost 8 bases, J lost 6 bases, and 18 bases lay in between.

Sequencing used blood. This sequence joins TRBV5-5 and TRBJ2-1, with D perhaps given as TRBD1 or TRBD2 (5 bases each). The clonotype comes from a woman in her seventies in good health. This CDR3 reads CASQTAGALNEQFF. The CDR3 DNA follows: TGTGCCAGTCAGACTGCCGGGGCCCTCAATGAGCAGTTCTTC.